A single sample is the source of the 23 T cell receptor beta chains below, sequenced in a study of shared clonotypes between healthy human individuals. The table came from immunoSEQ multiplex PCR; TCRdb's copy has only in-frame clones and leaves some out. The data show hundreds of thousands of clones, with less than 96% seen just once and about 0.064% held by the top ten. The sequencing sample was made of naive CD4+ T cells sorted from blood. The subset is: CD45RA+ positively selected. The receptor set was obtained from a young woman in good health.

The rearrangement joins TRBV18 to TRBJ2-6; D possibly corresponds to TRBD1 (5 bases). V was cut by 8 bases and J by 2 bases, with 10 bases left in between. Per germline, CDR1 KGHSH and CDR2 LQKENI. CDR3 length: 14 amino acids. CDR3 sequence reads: CASTRVPGANVLTF. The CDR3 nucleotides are TGTGCCAGCACCAGGGTTCCTGGGGCCAACGTCCTGACTTTC.

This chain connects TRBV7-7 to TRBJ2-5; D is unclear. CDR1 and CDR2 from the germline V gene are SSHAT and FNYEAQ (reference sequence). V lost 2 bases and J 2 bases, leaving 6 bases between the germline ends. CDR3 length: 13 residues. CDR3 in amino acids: CASSLWQQETQYF. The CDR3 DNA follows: TGTGCCAGCAGCTTATGGCAACAAGAGACCCAGTACTTC.

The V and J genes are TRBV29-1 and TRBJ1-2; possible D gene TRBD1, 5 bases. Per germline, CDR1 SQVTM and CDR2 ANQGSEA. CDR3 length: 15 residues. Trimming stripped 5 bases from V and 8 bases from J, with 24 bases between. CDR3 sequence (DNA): TGCAGCGTTCCAGAATTGGGACGGTGGGAGGGGGGCTACACCTTC. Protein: CSVPELGRWEGGYTF.

The CDR3 sequence: CASSLLTGVRVHEQYF. The DNA for the CDR3 is TGTGCCAGCAGCTTACTAACAGGCGTTCGGGTGCACGAGCAGTACTTC. V gene TRBV11-1 combines with J gene TRBJ2-7, with TRBD1 as a possible D gene (5 bases). CDR3 size: 16 residues. Trimming pared 2 bases from V and 5 bases from J, leaving 19 bases between. Germline V lookup: CDR1 SGHAT, CDR2 FQDESV (reference sequence).

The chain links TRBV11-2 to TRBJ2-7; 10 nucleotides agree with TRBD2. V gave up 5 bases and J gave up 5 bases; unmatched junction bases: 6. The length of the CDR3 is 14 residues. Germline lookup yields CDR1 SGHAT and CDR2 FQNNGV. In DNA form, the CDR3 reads TGTGCCAGCAGCGGGACTAGCGTCCGGGACGAGCAGTACTTC. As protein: CASSGTSVRDEQYF. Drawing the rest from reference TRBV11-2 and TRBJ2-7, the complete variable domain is EAGVAQSPRYKIIEKRQSVAFWCNPISGHATLYWYQQILGQGPKLLIQFQNNGVVDDSQLPKDRFSAERLKGVDSTLKIQPAKLEDSAVYLCASSGTSVRDEQYFGPGTRLTVT.

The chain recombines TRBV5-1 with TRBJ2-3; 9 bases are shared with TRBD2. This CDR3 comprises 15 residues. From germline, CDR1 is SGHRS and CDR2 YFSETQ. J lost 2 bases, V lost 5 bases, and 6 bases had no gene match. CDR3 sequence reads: CASRPIAGDTDTQYF. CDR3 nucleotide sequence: TGCGCCAGCAGGCCCATAGCGGGGGACACAGATACGCAGTATTTT. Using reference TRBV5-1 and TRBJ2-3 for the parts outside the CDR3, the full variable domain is KAGVTQTPRYLIKTRGQQVTLSCSPISGHRSVSWYQQTPGQGLQFLFEYFSETQRNKGNFPGRFSGRQFSNSRSEMNVSTLELGDSALYLCASRPIAGDTDTQYFGPGTRLTVL.

The CDR3 sequence: CASSFESEQYF. The CDR3 nucleotides are TGTGCCAGCAGCTTCGAGAGCGAGCAGTACTTC. The chain recombines TRBV5-4 with TRBJ2-7; no clear D. V was pared by 2 bases and J by 6 bases, with 6 bases between. This CDR3 region has 11 residues. The V gene's germline CDR1 is SGHNT and CDR2 YYREEE (reference sequence).

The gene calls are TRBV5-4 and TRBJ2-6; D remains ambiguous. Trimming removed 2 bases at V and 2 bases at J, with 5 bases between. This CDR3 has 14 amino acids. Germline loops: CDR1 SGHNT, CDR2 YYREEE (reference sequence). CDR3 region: CASSFDPGANVLTF. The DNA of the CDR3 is TGTGCCAGCAGCTTTGACCCTGGGGCCAACGTCCTGACTTTC. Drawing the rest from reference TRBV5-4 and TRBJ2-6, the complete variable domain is ETGVTQSPTHLIKTRGQQVTLRCSSQSGHNTVSWYQQALGQGPQFIFQYYREEENGRGNFPPRFSGLQFPNYSSELNVNALELDDSALYLCASSFDPGANVLTFGAGSRLTVL.

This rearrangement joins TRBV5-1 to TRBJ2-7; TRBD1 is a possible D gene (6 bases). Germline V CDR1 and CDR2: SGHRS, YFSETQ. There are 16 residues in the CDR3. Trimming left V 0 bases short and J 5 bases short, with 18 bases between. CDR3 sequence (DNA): TGCGCCAGCAGCTTGGTTTCGCAGGGGCTGTCTCACGAGCAGTACTTC. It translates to CASSLVSQGLSHEQYF.

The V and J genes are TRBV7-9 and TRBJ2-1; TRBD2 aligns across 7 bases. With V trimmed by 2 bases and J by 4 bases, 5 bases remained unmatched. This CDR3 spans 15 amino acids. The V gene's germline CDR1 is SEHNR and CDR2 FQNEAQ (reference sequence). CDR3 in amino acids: CASSLLSSGYNEQFF. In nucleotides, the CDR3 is TGTGCCAGCAGCTTATTGTCTAGCGGATACAATGAGCAGTTCTTC.

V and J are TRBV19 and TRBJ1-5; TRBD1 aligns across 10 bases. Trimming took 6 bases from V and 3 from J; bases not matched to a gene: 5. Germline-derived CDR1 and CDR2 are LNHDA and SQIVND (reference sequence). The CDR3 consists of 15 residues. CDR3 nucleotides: TGTGCCAGTAGAGCGGACAGGGGGATCAATCAGCCCCAGCATTTT. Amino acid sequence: CASRADRGINQPQHF.

The CDR3 DNA sequence: TGCAGTGCTGGAGGATTGGGTGAGCAGTTCTTC. It is translated as CSAGGLGEQFF. The J gene is TRBJ2-1, the V gene TRBV20-1; TRBD2 is a possible D gene (5 bases). Germline V CDR1 and CDR2: DFQATT, SNEGSKA (reference sequence). The CDR3 runs 11 residues. Trimming took off 5 bases at V and 9 bases at J, with 11 bases between the two ends.

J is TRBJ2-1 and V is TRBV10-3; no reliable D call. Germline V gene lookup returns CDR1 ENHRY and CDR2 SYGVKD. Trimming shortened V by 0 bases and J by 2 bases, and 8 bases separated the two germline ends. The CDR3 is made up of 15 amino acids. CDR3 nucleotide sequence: TGTGCCATCAGTGAGTCGGTGGAAACCTACAATGAGCAGTTCTTC. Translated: CAISESVETYNEQFF.

In nucleotides, the CDR3 is TGTGCCAGCAGTTACTCGAGGTCGGGGGCAGGAGATACGCAGTATTTT. Translating gives CASSYSRSGAGDTQYF. The V gene is TRBV6-5, the J gene TRBJ2-3, with D possibly being TRBD1 or TRBD2 (6 bases each). There are 16 residues in the CDR3. V gave up 0 bases and J gave up 5 bases, with 15 bases separating them. CDR1 is MNHEY, CDR2 SVGAGI, per germline.

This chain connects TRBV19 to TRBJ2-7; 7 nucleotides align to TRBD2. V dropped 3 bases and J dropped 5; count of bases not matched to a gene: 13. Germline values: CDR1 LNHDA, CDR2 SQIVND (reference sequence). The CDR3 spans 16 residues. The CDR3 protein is CASSILPAGERHEQYF. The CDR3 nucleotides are TGTGCCAGTAGTATTCTCCCGGCGGGAGAACGGCACGAGCAGTACTTC.

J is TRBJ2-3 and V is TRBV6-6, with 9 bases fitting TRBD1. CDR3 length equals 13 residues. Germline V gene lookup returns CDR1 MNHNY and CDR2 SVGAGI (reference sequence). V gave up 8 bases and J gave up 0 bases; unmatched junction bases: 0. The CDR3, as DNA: TGTGCCAGCGGACAGGGGAGCACAGATACGCAGTATTTT. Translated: CASGQGSTDTQYF.

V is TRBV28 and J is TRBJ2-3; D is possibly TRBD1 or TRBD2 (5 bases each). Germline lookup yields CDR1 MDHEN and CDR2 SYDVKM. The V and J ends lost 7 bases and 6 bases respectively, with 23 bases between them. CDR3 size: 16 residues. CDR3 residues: CASKDWGSPLTDTQYF. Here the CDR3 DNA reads TGTGCCAGCAAAGACTGGGGGTCTCCCCTTACGGATACGCAGTATTTT.

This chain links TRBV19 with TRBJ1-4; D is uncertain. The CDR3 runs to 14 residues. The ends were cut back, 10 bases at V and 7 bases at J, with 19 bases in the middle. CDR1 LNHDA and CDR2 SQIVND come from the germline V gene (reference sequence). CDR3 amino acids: CATESALIREKLFF. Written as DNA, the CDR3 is TGTGCCACCGAATCGGCCCTAATTCGTGAAAAACTGTTTTTT. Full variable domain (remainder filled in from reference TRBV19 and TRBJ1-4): DGGITQSPKYLFRKEGQNVTLSCEQNLNHDAMYWYRQDPGQGLRLIYYSQIVNDFQKGDIAEGYSVSREKKESFPLTVTSAQKNPTAFYLCATESALIREKLFFGSGTQLSVL.

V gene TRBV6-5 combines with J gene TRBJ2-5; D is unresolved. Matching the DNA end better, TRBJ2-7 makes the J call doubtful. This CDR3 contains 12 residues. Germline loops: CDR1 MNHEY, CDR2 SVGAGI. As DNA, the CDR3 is TGTGCCAGCAGTTCCTATACCTACGAGCAGTACTTC. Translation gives CASSSYTYEQYF.

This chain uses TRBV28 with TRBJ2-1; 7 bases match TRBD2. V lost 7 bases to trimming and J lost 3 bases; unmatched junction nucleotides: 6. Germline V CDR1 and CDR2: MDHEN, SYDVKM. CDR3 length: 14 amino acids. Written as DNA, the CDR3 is TGTGCCAGCACCCCGGGGGGAAGCTACAATGAGCAGTTCTTC. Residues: CASTPGGSYNEQFF.

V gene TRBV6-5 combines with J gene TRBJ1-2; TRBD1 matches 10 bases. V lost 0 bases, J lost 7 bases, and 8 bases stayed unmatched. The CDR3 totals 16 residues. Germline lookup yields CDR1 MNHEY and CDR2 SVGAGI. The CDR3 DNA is TGTGCCAGCAGTTACTCGAGGACAGGGGGAGTTCTTGGCTACACCTTC. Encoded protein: CASSYSRTGGVLGYTF.

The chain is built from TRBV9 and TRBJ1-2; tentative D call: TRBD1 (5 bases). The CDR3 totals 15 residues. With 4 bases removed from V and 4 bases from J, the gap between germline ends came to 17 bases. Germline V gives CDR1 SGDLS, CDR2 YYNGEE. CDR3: CASSTHVGTLYGYTF. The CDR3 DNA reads TGTGCCAGCAGCACCCATGTGGGGACTCTCTATGGCTACACCTTC.

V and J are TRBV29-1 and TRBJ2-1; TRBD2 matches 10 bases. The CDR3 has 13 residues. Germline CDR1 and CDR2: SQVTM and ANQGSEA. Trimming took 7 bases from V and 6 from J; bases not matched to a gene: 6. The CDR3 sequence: CSGGLAAGNEQFF. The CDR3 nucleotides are TGCAGCGGAGGACTAGCGGCGGGCAATGAGCAGTTCTTC.